This T cell receptor (beta chain) came from a study of blood T cell repertoires in COVID-19. Study at large: COVID-19 samples collected from the United States, Italy and Spain covered acute and convalescent phases. Sources were T cells, B-cell-depleted T cells, or PBMCs; the material itself was cDNA or gDNA.

Those who participated ranged in age from roughly 18 to 89 years and resided in approximately 23 US areas. A single count supports this clone. The V end lost 4 bases, the J end lost 4 bases, and 14 bases lay between the germline ends. CDR1 and CDR2 (germline): SGHKS, YYEKEE (reference sequence). The CDR3 contains 14 residues. Clones were sequenced by immunoSEQ multiplex PCR, and TCRdb holds only the in-frame ones, with some missing. The repertoire holds 150,000 to 200,000 clones, 89% seen once, with roughly 8.8% in the top ten. The specimen was PBMCs or T cells enriched from blood (not recorded which). The TCR originated in a woman aged 18-29 years who had recovered from COVID-19. The chain recombines TRBV5-5 with TRBJ1-2; perhaps TRBD1 as D (6 bases). The CDR3 DNA follows: TGTGCCAGCAGCCCACGGACAGTCTCCTATGGCTACACCTTC. Its translation: CASSPRTVSYGYTF.